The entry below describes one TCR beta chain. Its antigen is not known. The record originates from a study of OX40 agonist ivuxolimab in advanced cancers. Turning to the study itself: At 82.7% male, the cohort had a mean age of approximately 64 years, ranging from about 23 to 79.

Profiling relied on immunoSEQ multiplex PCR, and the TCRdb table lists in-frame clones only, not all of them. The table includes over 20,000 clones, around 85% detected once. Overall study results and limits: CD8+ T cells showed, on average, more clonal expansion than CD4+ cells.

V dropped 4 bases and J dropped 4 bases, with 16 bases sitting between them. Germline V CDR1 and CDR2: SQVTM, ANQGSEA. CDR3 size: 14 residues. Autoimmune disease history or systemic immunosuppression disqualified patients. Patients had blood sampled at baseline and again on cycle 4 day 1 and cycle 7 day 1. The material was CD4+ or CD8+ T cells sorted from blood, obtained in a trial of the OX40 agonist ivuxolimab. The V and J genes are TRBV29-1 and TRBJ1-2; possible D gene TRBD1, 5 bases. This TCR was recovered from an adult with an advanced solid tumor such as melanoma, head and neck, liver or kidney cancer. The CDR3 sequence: CSVGWDPQRYGYTF. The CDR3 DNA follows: TGCAGCGTTGGGTGGGACCCCCAGCGCTATGGCTACACCTTC.